The text below deals with one T cell receptor (beta chain). Its antigen target is currently unknown. Within one base of it there is no much larger clone, and no base qualities were kept. The sample originates from a study of cytomegalovirus exposure and HLA in healthy donors (TCRdb year 2017). Regarding the study in general: An earlier analysis of a few hundred of the donors reported approximately 280 Gb of sequence data and 117 million unique TCR beta sequences obtained from about 200 million T cells. Rather than using new phenotypic data, the later analysis identified candidate immune exposures from TCR beta sequences and from how often those sequences occurred across donors. Typing coverage differed by locus: A, B, C, DRB1 and DQB1 were typed in roughly 620-640 donors, DQA1 in approximately 520, DPA1 in approximately 600, and DPB1 in 400 to 480. Along with the roughly 670-subject first cohort, a separate validation cohort of over a hundred different subjects was used. The study combined high-throughput TCR immunosequencing, statistical association of individual TCRs with disease status, and machine learning to predict cytomegalovirus infection status. An early release that covered some 640 HLA-typed donors contained 250 to 350 gigabases of sequencing data and some 87 million unique TCR sequences. Four or five DR-DQ haplotypes were handled as single units for association and clustering, since linkage in the cohort was strong. A later genetic analysis took genome-wide SNP genotypes for about 55% of the 666 donors and used that subset as a discovery cohort. HLA typing included class I and class II loci at four-digit resolution. The study aimed to test whether signatures of past pathogen exposure could be identified by cataloging public T cell receptors. The study used immunosequencing to profile the T cell repertoires of approximately 690 subjects and linked those repertoires to cytomegalovirus serostatus. Among the approximately 430 genotyped donors, 81% belonged to the genetic ancestry cluster associated with self-reported Caucasian donors. In a later analysis, previously published TCR beta repertoires from 666 donors were re-analyzed and high-resolution HLA genotyping was added so that TCR occurrence patterns could be studied. Among about 400 genotyped donors of the cohort, an average of around 250,000 unique TCR beta nucleotide sequences was sequenced per donor, of which 15% to 20% were non-productive. To decide whether each TCR beta V gene segment behaved as functional or pseudogenic, an earlier analysis of some 570 of the donors relied on high-throughput TCR beta sequencing. All discovery cohort repertoires had been generated using a single sequencing platform. Donor age, sex, ethnicity and CMV serostatus were compiled alongside the repertoire data. The investigation overall reported the following: Compared with the 666-donor mean, donors in an Asian-associated ancestry cluster had fewer N-insertions in productive TCRs, according to a later genetic analysis. Across donors, most TCR sequences were observed very rarely, whereas some public TCRs were present in many individuals. In a later analysis, HLA-associated TCR beta chains showed more clonal expansion and lower generation probabilities than non-associated chains that were equally common. In a later analysis, most CMV-associated TCR beta chains were found to appear HLA-restricted, with HLA associations seemingly driven largely by CMV exposure. HLA typing was unavailable for some donors at each locus, so association tests used only the typed subset. In both the original and validation cohorts, the classifier was reported to diagnose cytomegalovirus status with high specificity and sensitivity. Because the 87-base-pair reads could not distinguish some IMGT-functional V segments, including TRBV6-2 and TRBV6-3, those segments were excluded. Broadly in line with IMGT annotations, most TCR beta V segments showed up in productive rearrangements about 87% or about 30% of the time in an earlier analysis of around 600 of the donors. The earlier analysis of 587 of the donors excluded approximately 17 rarely observed V segments, including chromosome 9 orphons, because counts were too low. Several of the top co-occurrence clusters appeared to be linked to parvovirus B19, influenza, CMV and Epstein-Barr virus, according to a later analysis. This cohort had only TCR beta chains sequenced, and the lack of alpha or paired-chain data limited which features could be detected. In a later analysis, the rate of TCR association differed among HLA loci, with DRB1 alleles having the most associated TCRs and HLA-C alleles having the fewest. When HLA alleles, especially DR and DQ, strongly co-occurred, TCR associations were difficult to assign to individual alleles. A later analysis associated about 17,000 TCR beta sequences with specific HLA alleles at a false discovery rate of 0.05. The study listed 150 to 200 TCR beta chains as associated with cytomegalovirus. A few of the identified cytomegalovirus-associated TCR beta chains were confirmed in vitro to be specific for cytomegalovirus antigens. It was suggested by the authors that the approach could potentially be generalized to other disease states and immunological phenotypes. A further reported finding was that TCR beta sequences accurately predicted the HLA-A and HLA-B alleles for most subjects in the first cohort. An association between a missense DCLRE1C variant and V-gene and J-gene trimming of TCR beta chains was found in a later genetic analysis and replicated in an independent cohort. The sequencing pipeline was judged likely to have produced a cluster of highly shared sequence variants as a technical artifact. Roughly uniform sequencing depth across donors was assumed in presence/absence analyses, although this assumption may not hold. The only immune exposure information available for the cohort was CMV serostatus. Correlated functional status among segregating V segments might reflect linkage disequilibrium, but an unknown experimental factor could not be ruled out.

Looking up the germline V gene yields CDR1 SGHTA and CDR2 FQGTGA. Compared with germline, V lacks 8 bases and J lacks 4 bases; bases without a gene match: 4. Inclusive of the bounding cysteine and phenylalanine, the CDR3 is 13 residues long. This entry keeps only the CDR3 DNA: 39 bases, framed from base 1. Library construction relied on the immunoSEQ multiplex PCR assay. For the multiplex PCR, a mixture combining 60 forward primers for TCR Vbeta segments and 13 reverse primers for TCR Jbeta segments was used. Amplification of the CDR3 region of rearranged TCR beta genes was performed with a multiplex PCR assay on genomic DNA. On the Illumina HiSeq System, the amplified TCR beta libraries were sequenced as 87-base-pair reads. As for the authors' bioinformatics: A later analysis tallied tens of millions of unique TCR beta chains across the 610 or so repertoires, and some 10 million of those chains were shared by two or more donors. Raw reads were error-corrected and collapsed into unique sequences with a nearest-neighbor algorithm that merged closely related sequences to remove PCR and sequencing errors. Alignment of CDR3 sequences to IMGT reference sequences was used to assign V, D and J gene segments. For a sequence to be retained, at least a six-nucleotide match to both a V gene segment and a J gene segment was required. A rearrangement was called productive if the CDR3 had no stop codons and remained in frame with V and J, and every other rearrangement was called non-productive. CDR3 was defined by IMGT convention, running from the second conserved V-encoded cysteine to the conserved J-encoded phenylalanine. In an earlier analysis of more than 550 of the donors, sequences lacking an unambiguous match to a single V gene segment were excluded. In an earlier analysis of 450 to 700 of the donors, V segments were called functional above 56.7% productive rearrangements and were called segregating when the between-donor standard deviation exceeded 5%. To diagnose cytomegalovirus status from the catalog of TCR beta chain sequences, a statistical classification framework was built. A later analysis assigned V and J genes by comparing TCR nucleotide sequences with IMGT/GENE-DB human TR gene sequences. A later analysis assigned CDR3 sequences and most-parsimonious VDJ recombination scenarios with the TCRdist pipeline. In a later analysis, each TCR beta chain was defined by its CDR3 amino acid sequence together with its V-gene family, and reads without a unique V-gene family were excluded. In a later analysis, 500 to 700 highly shared, low-generation-probability nucleotide sequences were removed to address suspected cross-contamination and a sequencing artifact. In a later analysis, a clonal expansion index for each public chain was calculated from normalized within-repertoire ranks of inferred template counts. Generation probabilities in a later analysis came from a VDJ recombination model fitted to out-of-frame rearrangements, and those results were checked against IGoR. In a later analysis, TCR-TCR, TCR-HLA and TCR-CMV co-occurrence was scored with hypergeometric tests, and a repertoire-size bias correction was applied to TCR pairs. In a later analysis, false discovery rates were estimated by permuting HLA or CMV assignments 20 times. A later analysis grouped co-occurring TCRs with DBSCAN, adding TCRdist sequence similarity when clustering within HLA-allele-positive subsets. Repertoires with fewer than 30,000 or more than 120,000 public chains, plus five repertoires with anomalous nucleotide sharing, were excluded from co-occurrence clustering. TCRdb holds this immuneACCESS table with in-frame rearrangements only. Some clones are missing; in checked studies, unresolved V genes explain under half, and the rest has no known cause. D and trimming were read from the DNA, whereas the V and J calls and clone size are those reported in that table. The sample table shows tens of thousands of clones, and 70% to 85% are seen once. Approximately 3.2% of the sample goes to the ten largest clones.

The cohort was made up of roughly 670 healthy bone marrow donors. All cohort members were sampled while nominally healthy, although unrecorded immune exposures were likely present. The donor was CMV seropositive and belonged to the group of over 250 seropositive cohort members. Every donor gave a peripheral blood sample, and the peripheral blood mononuclear cells from that sample were used for TCR beta sequencing. Genomic DNA extraction from the blood cell samples was performed with the Qiagen DNeasy Blood Extraction Kit. The receptor's source is a man in his forties or fifties in good health and CMV-seropositive. The chain is made from TRBV7-3 and TRBJ2-2; 7 bases in between match TRBD1. Sequenced material: PBMCs. The CDR3 reads as follows: CASSTGSTGELFF. The nucleotide sequence reads TGTGCCAGCTCGACAGGGTCCACCGGGGAGCTGTTTTTT.